This T cell receptor (beta chain) came from a study of CD8+CD57+ T cells in acquired aplastic anemia. Patients picked for sequencing had shown CD8+CD57+ cell expansion detected by flow cytometry. Study findings and constraints: Comparison of patients with controls identified nearly 30 shared CD8+ CDR3 sequences.

This clonotype has just one count. Its antigen is still unknown. Profiles of TCR beta VDJ and CDR3 were generated from a genomic DNA template. TCRdb used MiXCR to reprocess the reads, holding one entry per CDR3 protein. This sample carries around 200,000 distinct CDR3 sequences, about half of them seen once, and the ten largest clones take around 20%. CDR1 SEHNR and CDR2 FQNEAQ come from the germline V gene (reference sequence). Trimming left V 5 bases short and J 4 bases short, with 20 bases between. The CDR3 totals 17 residues. The genes are TRBV7-9 and TRBJ1-4, with a tentative D call TRBD1 (5 bases). Specimen: sorted CD4+, CD8+, or CD8+CD57+ T cells (not recorded which) from PBMCs. The receptor was isolated from a human donor with aplastic anemia. For the CDR3, the DNA is TGTGCCAGCAGCGCATCTGTGGGGGTGACAGTTAATGAAAAACTGTTTTTT. Amino acid sequence: CASSASVGVTVNEKLFF.